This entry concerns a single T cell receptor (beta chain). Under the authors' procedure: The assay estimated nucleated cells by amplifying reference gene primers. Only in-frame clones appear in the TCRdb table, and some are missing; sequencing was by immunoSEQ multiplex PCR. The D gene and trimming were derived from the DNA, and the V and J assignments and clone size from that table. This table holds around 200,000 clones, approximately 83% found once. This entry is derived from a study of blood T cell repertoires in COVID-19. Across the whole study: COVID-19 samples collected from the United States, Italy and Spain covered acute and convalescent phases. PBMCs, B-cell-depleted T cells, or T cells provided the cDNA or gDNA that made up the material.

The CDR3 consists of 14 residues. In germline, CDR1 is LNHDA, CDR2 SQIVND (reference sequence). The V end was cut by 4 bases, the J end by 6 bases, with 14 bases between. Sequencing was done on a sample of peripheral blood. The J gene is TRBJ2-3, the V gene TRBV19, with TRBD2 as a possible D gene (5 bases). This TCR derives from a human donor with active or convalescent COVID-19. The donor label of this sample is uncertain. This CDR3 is CASSNGRGSDTQYF. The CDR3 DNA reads TGTGCCAGTAGTAATGGCCGGGGTTCGGATACGCAGTATTTT. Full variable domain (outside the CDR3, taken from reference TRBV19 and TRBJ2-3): DGGITQSPKYLFRKEGQNVTLSCEQNLNHDAMYWYRQDPGQGLRLIYYSQIVNDFQKGDIAEGYSVSREKKESFPLTVTSAQKNPTAFYLCASSNGRGSDTQYFGPGTRLTVL.